The entry below describes one T cell receptor (beta chain). Its target is not known. Only in-frame clones appear in the TCRdb table, and some are missing; sequencing was by immunoSEQ multiplex PCR. The profile covers fewer than 90,000 clones, with just over 95% appearing a single time and roughly 0.03% taken by the ten largest. This sample is part of a study of human thymus T cells. J was trimmed by 4 bases and V by 0 bases; bases with no gene match: 23. The CDR3 spans 24 residues. Germline values: CDR1 MRHNA, CDR2 SNTAGT. The study, taken as a whole, reports: As related research reported, thymic repertoires overlapped highly among unrelated individuals.

Thymic tissue was derived from resections collected during corrective heart surgery. The V call is TRBV6-4, the J call TRBJ2-1, with 14 bases identical to TRBD2. Sequencing was done on a sample of thymus tissue. This receptor was identified in a boy in the first two years of life with a congenital heart defect but otherwise immunologically healthy. The CDR3 DNA sequence: TGTGCCAGCAGTGACTCGGGGACAGTTGAAAAGGGACTAGCGGGAGCAATCGGGTACAATGAGCAGTTCTTC. It translates to CASSDSGTVEKGLAGAIGYNEQFF.